Listed below are T cell receptor beta chains from one sample, sequenced in a study of long-term antiretroviral therapy in people with HIV. Assay used: immunoSEQ multiplex PCR; TCRdb lists only in-frame clones, some missing. In the table there are over 15,000 clones, about 95% of which are singletons. The sequencing here drew on unsorted PBMCs, taken approximately 11 years after starting antiretroviral therapy. The source is a man younger than 45 with HIV. Both conserved end residues are part of each CDR3. Each record gives: clone size, J gene, D gene, V gene, CDR3 DNA, CDR3 protein. A D gene is named only where the DNA matches it firmly. The size field is filled for only some rows; it gives once, few, many or a size class.

>.|TRBJ2-7|.|TRBV15
TGTGCCACCAGCAGAGCTGTCACCTACGAGCAGTACTTC
CATSRAVTYEQYF
>.|TRBJ2-6|.|TRBV6-1
TGTGCCAGCAGTGAACGGGGGACTGGGGCCAACGTCCTGACTTTC
CASSERGTGANVLTF
>.|TRBJ2-3|TRBD2|TRBV6-1
TGTGCCAGCAGTGAATCACCGGGACTACCTAGGGATACGCAGTATTTT
CASSESPGLPRDTQYF
>.|TRBJ2-2|TRBD2|TRBV5-1
TGCGCCAGCAGCCACAGCGGGGGGCGCAAGACCGGGGAGCTGTTTTTT
CASSHSGGRKTGELFF
>.|TRBJ1-1|.|TRBV12-1
TGTGCCAACCACAGCCGACCGAACACTGAAGCTTTCTTT
CANHSRPNTEAFF
>few|TRBJ2-1|TRBD1|TRBV5-1
TGCGCCAGCAGCAGGGGAGGGACAGGGGGCAATGAGCAGTTCTTC
CASSRGGTGGNEQFF
>.|TRBJ1-2|TRBD1|TRBV29-1
TGCAGCGTTGAAGGAACCGGGACAGGATATGGCTACACCTTC
CSVEGTGTGYGYTF
>.|TRBJ2-2|.|TRBV19
TGTGCCAGTAGCGCCGGGACTAACACCGGGGAGCTGTTTTTT
CASSAGTNTGELFF
>.|TRBJ2-5|TRBD2|TRBV11-3
TGTGCCAGCAGCTCCGGGACTAGCGGGGGTCAGACCCAGTACTTC
CASSSGTSGGQTQYF
>.|TRBJ1-1|.|TRBV6-8
TGTGCCACCCCCCGACCTCTAGGAGCTTTCTTT
CATPRPLGAFF
>.|TRBJ2-2|.|TRBV4-2
TGTGCCAGCAGCGACACCTTAGTGGCAGAGGGGGAGCTGTTTTTT
CASSDTLVAEGELFF
>.|TRBJ2-3|TRBD2|TRBV6-1
TGTGCCAGCAGCGGACTAGCGGGGGGCACAGATACGCAGTATTTT
CASSGLAGGTDTQYF
>.|TRBJ2-6|.|TRBV7-3
TGTGCCAGCAGCTTAACTGCTCCTGGGGCCAACGTCCTGACTTTC
CASSLTAPGANVLTF
>.|TRBJ2-1|.|TRBV5-4
TGTGCCAGCAGCTTGGTAGACTACAATGAGCAGTTCTTC
CASSLVDYNEQFF
>.|TRBJ1-6|.|TRBV6-1
TGTGCCAACCGACTAACCTATAATTCACCCCTCCACTTT
CANRLTYNSPLHF
>.|TRBJ2-7|.|TRBV19
TGTGCCAGTAGCCCGCAAAGGGGAGGAGCTAGGTACTTC
CASSPQRGGARYF
>once|TRBJ1-6|.|TRBV27
TGTGCCAGCAGCCCTACATGGGGTAATTCACCCCTCCACTTT
CASSPTWGNSPLHF
>.|TRBJ2-3|.|TRBV5-1
TGCGCCAGCAGCTTGGAGAGCACAGATACGCAGTATTTT
CASSLESTDTQYF
>.|TRBJ1-5|TRBD1|TRBV30
TGTGCCTGGAGTTTCCAGGGGGATCAGCCCCAGCATTTT
CAWSFQGDQPQHF
>.|TRBJ1-6|.|TRBV19
TGTGCCAGTAGTATAAGCCTGTGGGGGACGGGCAATTCACCCCTCCACTTT
CASSISLWGTGNSPLHF
>.|TRBJ1-1|.|TRBV5-1
TGCGCCAGCAGCTTGGGGCCCACTGAAGCTTTCTTT
CASSLGPTEAFF
>.|TRBJ1-6|.|TRBV30
TGTGCCTGGAAAGATCCCCGTCCAGGGATTTCACCCCTCCACTTT
CAWKDPRPGISPLHF
>.|TRBJ2-2|TRBD1|TRBV9
TGTGCCAGCAGCGTTCGGAGGGACAGGGAGAACACCGGGGAGCTGTTTTTT
CASSVRRDRENTGELFF
>.|TRBJ2-7|TRBD1|TRBV10-3
TGTGCCATCGGCGTTTCGGTTCAACAGGGGGCAGGGGAGCAGTACTTC
CAIGVSVQQGAGEQYF
>.|TRBJ1-1|.|TRBV10-2
TGCGCCGGAGGGGGGCCGGACACTGAAGCTTTCTTT
CAGGGPDTEAFF
>.|TRBJ2-7|TRBD2|TRBV7-2
TGTGCCAGCAGCGTAACCACTAGCGGCTACGAGCAGTACTTC
CASSVTTSGYEQYF
>.|TRBJ2-3|.|TRBV13
TGTGCCAGCAGTACCGGGAGAAGACTTTCTAGCACAGATACGCAGTATTTT
CASSTGRRLSSTDTQYF
>.|TRBJ1-1|.|TRBV5-1
TGCGCCAGCAGCTTGTTAGGAGAAATGAACACTGAAGCTTTCTTT
CASSLLGEMNTEAFF
>.|TRBJ2-7|.|TRBV5-6
TGTGCCAGCAGCTTAGGTCCGGGACACAAGTCCTACGAGCAGTACTTC
CASSLGPGHKSYEQYF
>.|TRBJ1-2|.|TRBV5-1
TGCGCCACCTCGGACAGTCCGATCTATGGCTACACCTTC
CATSDSPIYGYTF
>.|TRBJ2-1|TRBD2|TRBV10-3
TGTGCCATCAGTGAGCATAGCGGGGCCCGCAATGAGCAGTTCTTC
CAISEHSGARNEQFF
>.|TRBJ1-6|TRBD1|TRBV7-8
TGTGCCAGCAGCCGACTCCCGGGGACAGGCGATTCACCCCTCCACTTT
CASSRLPGTGDSPLHF
>.|TRBJ2-1|TRBD1|TRBV6-1
TGTGCCAGCAGTGACCCCGGGACAGGGAGCTTTGGAAATGAGCAGTTCTTC
CASSDPGTGSFGNEQFF
>.|TRBJ2-3|TRBD1|TRBV9
TGTGCCAGCAGCGCCCGCACTACCGGGACAGGTGAACTCCCAGATACGCAGTATTTT
CASSARTTGTGELPDTQYF
>.|TRBJ2-2|.|TRBV19
TGTGCCAGTAGTATAGGAGGGTCTCTCGGGGAGCTGTTTTTT
CASSIGGSLGELFF
>once|TRBJ2-5|.|TRBV4-2
TGTGCCAGCAGCCAAGGCACAGGGGGGAGGGAAGAGACCCAGTACTTC
CASSQGTGGREETQYF
>once|TRBJ2-2|.|TRBV7-3
TGTGCCAGCAGCCCCCGACGGACTGGGGGAGGCACCGGGGAGCTGTTTTTT
CASSPRRTGGGTGELFF
>.|TRBJ1-5|TRBD1|TRBV5-5
TGTGCCAGCAGCTTTTGGACAGGGGTTCAGCCCCAGCATTTT
CASSFWTGVQPQHF
>.|TRBJ1-4|.|TRBV7-9
TGTGCCAGCAGCTTTCCCAGGCGGTTAGGAAGTGAAAAACTGTTTTTT
CASSFPRRLGSEKLFF
>.|TRBJ2-7|.|TRBV5-4
TGTGCCAGCAGCCCCGCGGACAGTCCCTACGAGCAGTACTTC
CASSPADSPYEQYF
>.|TRBJ2-5|.|TRBV15
TGTGCCACCAGCAGGGGAGAGACCCAGTACTTC
CATSRGETQYF
>.|TRBJ1-1|.|TRBV5-1
TGCGCCAGCAGCTTGGAAGGGAACACTGAAGCTTTCTTT
CASSLEGNTEAFF
>once|TRBJ1-4|.|TRBV5-5
TGTGCCAGCAGGAGGGCCGAAGGCCTCGCGAATGAAAAACTGTTTTTT
CASRRAEGLANEKLFF
>few|TRBJ1-2|TRBD1|TRBV28
TGTGCCAGCAGTTCTAACAGGGGGTCGGACTATGGCTACACCTTC
CASSSNRGSDYGYTF
>.|TRBJ1-5|TRBD1|TRBV7-8
TGTGCCAGCAGCTCGCCGGGACAGAGTAGCAATCAGCCCCAGCATTTT
CASSSPGQSSNQPQHF
>.|TRBJ2-1|TRBD2|TRBV6-1
TGTGCCAGCAGTACCGGGACTAACAATGAGCAGTTCTTC
CASSTGTNNEQFF
>.|TRBJ1-4|.|TRBV5-6
TGTGCCAGCAGCTTGTGGGGGAACGAAAAACTGTTTTTT
CASSLWGNEKLFF
>.|TRBJ2-1|TRBD2|TRBV7-3
TGTGCCAGCAGCGCCGGGGGGTACAATGAGCAGTTCTTC
CASSAGGYNEQFF
>.|TRBJ2-3|.|TRBV19
TGTGCCAGTAGCAGGTTTGGTACGCAGTATTTT
CASSRFGTQYF
>.|TRBJ1-2|.|TRBV6-1
TGTGCCAGCAGTAAAGAAGTGGGGGTCTATGGCTACACCTTC
CASSKEVGVYGYTF
>.|TRBJ1-5|TRBD1|TRBV6-5
TGTGCCAGTAAACCGGACAGGCGGGAACAGCCCCAGCATTTT
CASKPDRREQPQHF
>.|TRBJ2-5|TRBD1|TRBV5-1
TGCGCCAGCAGCTTGGAGGGACAGGGTTGGGAGACCCAGTACTTC
CASSLEGQGWETQYF
>.|TRBJ1-4|.|TRBV19
TGTGCCAGTAGTATAGTCACAGCCGCAGAGTGGGAAAAACTGTTTTTT
CASSIVTAAEWEKLFF